This T cell receptor (beta chain) is from a study of T cell responses to AZD1222 COVID-19 vaccine. General study points: CD4 TCRs covered the whole spike, strongest at regions 160-218 and 743-854. Donors in the cohort were predominantly white British and more often female, and clonal diversity was possibly underestimated.

TCRdb's table, derived via immunoSEQ multiplex PCR, lists solely in-frame clones and lacks some. The sample has about 70,000 clones, less than 85% seen once. Of note for this clone: Its target is unknown.

The sequencing here drew on peripheral blood, taken on day 0 of AZD1222 vaccination. This receptor was identified in an adult in good health.

The CDR3: CASSENTYSYNEQFF. Here the CDR3 DNA reads TGTGCCAGTAGTGAGAACACCTACTCCTACAATGAGCAGTTCTTC. The chain has TRBV19 and TRBJ2-1, with unresolved D. CDR3 length equals 15 residues. The V gene's germline CDR1 is LNHDA and CDR2 SQIVND (reference sequence). Deletions cut 5 bases from V and 0 bases from J, with 11 bases between.